This paragraph covers one T cell receptor (beta chain) sequence. TCRdb reanalyzed the 5' RACE reads, giving one entry per CDR3 protein sequence and no DNA. The sample totals about 300,000 distinct CDR3 sequences. The germline CDR1 and CDR2 sequences are SEHNR and FQNEAQ (reference sequence). The CDR3 length is 15 residues. The data are from a study of monozygotic twins with inflammatory bowel disease. The chain employs TRBV7-9 and TRBJ1-4; the TCRdb D gene call, TRBD1, has no DNA to confirm it. This TCR derives from a human donor with ulcerative colitis or Crohn's disease, or a healthy co-twin of an affected twin (not recorded which). The sample consisted of blood. The CDR3 is CASSPGQGADEKLFF.